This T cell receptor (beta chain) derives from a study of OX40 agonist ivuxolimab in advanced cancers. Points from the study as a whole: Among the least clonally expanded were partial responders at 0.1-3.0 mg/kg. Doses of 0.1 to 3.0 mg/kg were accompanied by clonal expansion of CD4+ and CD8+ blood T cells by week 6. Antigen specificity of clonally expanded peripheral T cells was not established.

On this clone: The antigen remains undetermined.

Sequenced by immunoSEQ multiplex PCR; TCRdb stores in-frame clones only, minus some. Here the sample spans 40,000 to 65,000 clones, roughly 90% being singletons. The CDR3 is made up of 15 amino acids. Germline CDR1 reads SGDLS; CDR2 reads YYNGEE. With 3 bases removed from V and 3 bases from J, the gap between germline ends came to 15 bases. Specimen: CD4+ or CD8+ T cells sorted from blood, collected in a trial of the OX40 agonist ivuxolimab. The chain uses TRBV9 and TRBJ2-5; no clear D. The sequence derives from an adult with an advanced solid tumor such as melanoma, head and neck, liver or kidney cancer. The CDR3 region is CASSASSRVEETQYF. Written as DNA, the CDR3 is TGTGCCAGCAGCGCCTCTTCCCGGGTTGAAGAGACCCAGTACTTC.